One sample yielded the 20 T cell receptor beta chains listed below, sequenced in a study of early stage breast cancer tumors (dated by TCRdb to 2016 to 2017). Libraries came from the immunoSEQ multiplex PCR assay. TCRdb provides this immuneACCESS table in a form limited to in-frame rearrangements. Some clones are lacking; in checked studies, under half of them reflect an unresolved V gene, and why the rest are absent is not known. This sample comprises 45,000 to 60,000 clones, just over 90% of them detected only once. 4% to 5.5% of the sample is taken by the ten largest. The sequenced material came from blood. The source of these receptors is a person between 65 and 80 years old with breast cancer.

The chain couples TRBV11-2 to TRBJ1-3; D is unresolved. V lost 1 base and J lost 4, with 14 bases in between. Germline CDR1 reads SGHAT; CDR2 reads FQNNGV. The CDR3 totals 16 residues. The CDR3: CASSLGGSTAGNTIYF. CDR3 DNA: TGTGCCAGCAGCTTAGGCGGGTCCACGGCGGGAAACACCATATATTTT.

The V gene is TRBV7-2, the J gene TRBJ2-2; 9 bases are shared with TRBD1. CDR3 length: 15 amino acids. Germline V lookup: CDR1 SGHTA, CDR2 FQGNSA. The V segment lost 9 bases and the J segment 6 bases; nucleotides outside the gene matches: 11. CDR3 sequence reads: CARGPGQGSSGELFF. The DNA of the CDR3 is TGTGCCAGGGGACCGGGACAGGGTTCGTCCGGGGAGCTGTTTTTT.

This clone was seen a handful of times. V is TRBV30 and J is TRBJ1-1; D gene ambiguous. Germline assignment: CDR1 GTSNPN and CDR2 SVGIG (reference sequence). The V and J ends lost 3 bases and 0 bases respectively, with 5 bases between them. The CDR3 consists of 12 residues. The CDR3 DNA reads TGTGCCTGGAGACAAGTGAACACTGAAGCTTTCTTT. It specifies CAWRQVNTEAFF.

The V call is TRBV2, the J call TRBJ2-7; D is perhaps TRBD2 (6 bases). V dropped 8 bases and J dropped 4 bases, with 18 bases sitting between them. Germline V gene lookup returns CDR1 SNHLY and CDR2 FYNNEI. The CDR3 is made up of 14 amino acids. In DNA form, the CDR3 reads TGTGCCAGCTGCCTTAGACTAGGGATTTACGAGCAGTACTTC. It codes for CASCLRLGIYEQYF.

This clone was seen just once. This rearrangement joins TRBV10-3 to TRBJ1-1; D remains ambiguous. Germline CDR1 and CDR2: ENHRY and SYGVKD. This CDR3 region has 14 residues. The V end was cut by 4 bases, the J end by 5 bases, with 14 bases between. The DNA of the CDR3 is TGTGCCATCAGTGTGACGGTGGGCGAAACTGAAGCTTTCTTT. Its translation: CAISVTVGETEAFF.

This clone was seen more than once but under ten times. V usage is TRBV2 and J usage is TRBJ2-3, with 8 bases fitting TRBD2. CDR1 is SNHLY and CDR2 is FYNNEI in the germline V gene. This CDR3 region has 15 residues. The J segment lost 5 bases and the V segment lost 7 bases, leaving 11 bases of the junction unmatched. The CDR3 spells CASKFPGGAGDTQYF. The CDR3 nucleotides are TGTGCCAGCAAGTTTCCCGGGGGGGCCGGAGATACGCAGTATTTT.

CDR3 DNA sequence: TGTGCCAGCAGCACCCGGACTAGCGGGGGGGCAGATACGCAGTATTTT. Protein product: CASSTRTSGGADTQYF. The chain combines TRBV7-2 with TRBJ2-3; 15 bases are a match to TRBD2. The germline gives CDR1 SGHTA, CDR2 FQGNSA. V dropped 5 bases and J dropped 4; count of bases not matched to a gene: 4. The CDR3 length is 16 residues. The whole variable domain, remainder taken from reference TRBV7-2 and TRBJ2-3, is GAGVSQSPSNKVTEKGKDVELRCDPISGHTALYWYRQSLGQGLEFLIYFQGNSAPDKSGLPSDRFSAERTGGSVSTLTIQRTQQEDSAVYLCASSTRTSGGADTQYFGPGTRLTVL.

The rearrangement uses TRBV11-2 and TRBJ1-1; TRBD1 might be the D (5 bases). The CDR3 runs to 16 residues. The germline CDR1 and CDR2 sequences are SGHAT and FQNNGV. The germline V and J ends were trimmed by 1 base and 4 bases, with 16 bases remaining between them. This chain's CDR3 is CASSLAGVRASTEAFF. The CDR3 coding sequence is TGTGCCAGCAGCTTAGCGGGGGTTCGTGCGAGCACTGAAGCTTTCTTT. Complete variable domain (other parts from reference TRBV11-2 and TRBJ1-1): EAGVAQSPRYKIIEKRQSVAFWCNPISGHATLYWYQQILGQGPKLLIQFQNNGVVDDSQLPKDRFSAERLKGVDSTLKIQPAKLEDSAVYLCASSLAGVRASTEAFFGQGTRLTVV.

As regards this clone: One end of the junction is discordant with germline, which a read error may explain. The CDR3 nucleotides read TGTGCCAGCAGCGCTGCCGGGACAGGTTATAGCAATCAGCCTCAGCATTTT. Translated, it gives CASSAAGTGYSNQPQHF. V and J are TRBV2 and TRBJ1-5; 8 bases are shared with TRBD1. There are 17 residues in the CDR3. The germline gives CDR1 SNHLY, CDR2 FYNNEI.

The J gene is TRBJ2-7, the V gene TRBV28, with 10 bases aligning to TRBD2. The CDR3 is 18 amino acids. Germline V gene sequence: CDR1 MDHEN, CDR2 SYDVKM. Unmatched junction bases numbered 18, after V lost 8 bases and J lost 2 bases. The CDR3, as DNA: TGTGCCAGCGGTCCTTTACAGATGATAGCGGGAGGAACCTACGAGCAGTACTTC. Protein sequence: CASGPLQMIAGGTYEQYF. The full variable domain, rest sourced from reference TRBV28 and TRBJ2-7, is DVKVTQSSRYLVKRTGEKVFLECVQDMDHENMFWYRQDPGLGLRLIYFSYDVKMKEKGDIPEGYSVSREKKERFSLILESASTNQTSMYLCASGPLQMIAGGTYEQYFGPGTRLTVT.

The chain joins TRBV5-1 to TRBJ2-1; 11 nucleotides align to TRBD1. Germline CDR1 and CDR2: SGHRS and YFSETQ. This CDR3 region has 15 residues. The trim removed 4 bases at V and 3 bases at J, leaving 3 bases unmatched. The CDR3 nucleotides read TGCGCCAGCAGCGGGGGACAGGGGGTCTACAATGAGCAGTTCTTC. It is translated as CASSGGQGVYNEQFF.

This chain uses TRBV7-2 with TRBJ2-7; D may be TRBD1 (6 bases). Deletions cut 0 bases from V and 7 bases from J, with 13 bases between. The CDR3 consists of 14 residues. Looked up from germline, CDR1 is SGHTA and CDR2 is FQGNSA. DNA of the CDR3: TGTGCCAGCAGCTTAGCAGCAGGGGTGGTAGAGCAGTACTTC. It translates to CASSLAAGVVEQYF.

The chain joins TRBV7-2 to TRBJ1-2; no firm D call. Germline V gene sequence: CDR1 SGHTA, CDR2 FQGNSA. The V gene lost 2 bases and the J gene lost 8 bases, with 18 bases spanning the gap. This CDR3 region has 15 residues. The CDR3 loop reads CASSLSWMVDSGYTF. The CDR3 coding sequence is TGTGCCAGCAGCTTAAGCTGGATGGTGGACTCCGGCTACACCTTC.

The chain joins TRBV5-1 to TRBJ1-4; TRBD1 aligns across 7 bases. The junction had 7 bases not matched to a gene; V was cut back by 4 bases and J by 7 bases. Germline lookup yields CDR1 SGHRS and CDR2 YFSETQ. The CDR3 consists of 14 residues. CDR3 DNA: TGCGCCAGCAGCCCCCAGGGGGTTTTTGAAAAACTGTTTTTT. This encodes CASSPQGVFEKLFF.

In DNA form, the CDR3 reads TGTGCCAGCAGCTTAGCAGGGGGCTGGAGTCAGCCCCAGCATTTT. It yields the protein CASSLAGGWSQPQHF. The chain combines TRBV7-9 with TRBJ1-5; TRBD1 matches at 7 bases. Per germline, CDR1 SEHNR and CDR2 FQNEAQ (reference sequence). CDR3 length: 15 amino acids. J gave up 6 bases and V 0 bases, and 5 bases lay outside the gene matches.

This chain links TRBV9 with TRBJ1-2, with TRBD1 matching 9 bases. V dropped 4 bases and J dropped 5; count of bases not matched to a gene: 9. The CDR3 totals 15 residues. Germline V lookup: CDR1 SGDLS, CDR2 YYNGEE. CDR3: CASSIEGQGNYGYTF. The CDR3 DNA reads TGTGCCAGCAGCATTGAAGGACAGGGGAATTATGGCTACACCTTC.

The J gene is TRBJ2-2, the V gene TRBV6-6, with 9 nucleotides matching TRBD1. CDR3 length equals 14 residues. The germline V gene encodes CDR1 MNHNY and CDR2 SVGAGI (reference sequence). V gave up 11 bases and J gave up 3 bases; unmatched junction bases: 7. CDR3 residues: CAGGQGRDTGELFF. As DNA, the CDR3 is TGTGCCGGAGGACAGGGGAGAGACACCGGGGAGCTGTTTTTT.

The genes are TRBV5-1 and TRBJ1-2, with TRBD1 matching over 10 bases. Trimming cost V 9 bases and J 3 bases; bases outside gene matches: 2. Germline V gene data show CDR1 as SGHRS and CDR2 as YFSETQ. CDR3 length: 12 residues. The CDR3, as DNA: TGCGCCACCGGGACAGGGGACTATGGCTACACCTTC. It encodes CATGTGDYGYTF.

This chain uses TRBV5-4 with TRBJ2-7; 7 bases are a match to TRBD2. This CDR3 has 14 amino acids. V lost 0 bases and J lost 5; bases outside the gene matches: 5. Germline assignment: CDR1 SGHNT and CDR2 YYREEE (reference sequence). In DNA, the CDR3 is TGTGCCAGCAGCTTGGGCGGGAGTAGCAACGAGCAGTACTTC. This sequence encodes CASSLGGSSNEQYF.

The CDR3 here is CASSKSGTRGPTDTQYF. DNA of the CDR3: TGTGCCAGCAGCAAATCCGGGACTAGGGGGCCCACAGATACGCAGTATTTT. The chain combines TRBV7-6 with TRBJ2-3, with D possibly matching TRBD2 (8 bases). The CDR3 spans 17 residues. V gave up 5 bases and J gave up 2 bases, with 20 bases separating them. Germline CDR1 is SGHVS and CDR2 is FNYEAQ.